This paragraph covers one T cell receptor (beta chain) sequence. The entry originates in a study of CD8 T cells in Susac syndrome. cDNA came from roughly 0.53 to 1 ug RNA primed by random hexamers. TCRdb re-analysed the immunoSEQ multiplex PCR reads in MiXCR, keeping a single row per CDR3 protein. The sample consists of roughly 180,000 distinct CDR3 sequences, about 95% of them appearing once. The germline V gene encodes CDR1 SGHRS and CDR2 YFSETQ. The V end lost 2 bases, the J end lost 6 bases, and 9 bases lay between the germline ends. This CDR3 contains 14 residues. Sequenced: CD4+ T cells from PBMCs. The TCR sequence derives from a human donor in good health. This chain links TRBV5-1 with TRBJ1-6; the D is unclear. The CDR3: CASSLQTTNSPLHF. CDR3 DNA sequence: TGCGCCAGCAGCTTACAGACGACTAATTCACCCCTCCACTTT.